The clone carrying this T cell receptor beta chain appeared many times. Its antigen is unknown. These data originate in a study of T cells in Graves' hyperthyroidism and ophthalmopathy. About the study: Pretreatment peripheral blood was obtained at initial diagnosis.

Trimming removed 5 bases from V and 0 bases from J; junction bases left unmatched: 10. The germline V gene encodes CDR1 SEHNR and CDR2 FQNEAQ (reference sequence). The CDR3 is 16 amino acids. RNA transcripts yielded amplified TCR beta CDR3 regions. The HTBI primer set served for first-round RT-PCR of the TCR CDR3. A single record per CDR3 protein comes from TCRdb applying MiXCR to the multiplex PCR reads. Among more than 300,000 distinct CDR3 sequences, around 13% were seen once, and the ten largest hold around a tenth. Study-level results: Most thyroid-expanded clonotypes above 0.001 were also found in blood.

The chain combines TRBV7-9 with TRBJ2-7, with 7 bases identical to TRBD1. This TCR was sampled from a woman aged 18-29 years with Graves' hyperthyroidism. The sequencing input was blood. The CDR3 here is CASSDRVVTLSYEQYF. CDR3 bases: TGTGCCAGCAGCGACAGGGTGGTGACCCTCTCCTACGAGCAGTACTTC.